This TCR beta chain was found in a study of blood T cell repertoires in COVID-19. A single count supports this clone. V was clipped by 3 bases and J by 2 bases, with 4 bases between them. From germline, CDR1 is LGHNT and CDR2 FRNRAP. The CDR3 spans 12 residues. Original data processing: How many nucleated cells were present was estimated from reference gene primer amplification. The table came from immunoSEQ multiplex PCR; TCRdb's copy has only in-frame clones and leaves some out. The DNA was the basis for D and trimming; V, J and clone size are from that table. The sample lists almost 350,000 clones; roughly 87% were seen once.

What was sequenced was peripheral blood. The sequence was collected from a woman between 55 and 75 years old with COVID-19, enrolled during active disease. The J gene is TRBJ1-1, the V gene TRBV12-5; D is unresolved. The CDR3 loop reads CASGLHNTEAFF. The DNA for the CDR3 is TGTGCTAGTGGTTTACATAACACTGAAGCTTTCTTT.